The 25 T cell receptor beta chains listed next were all sequenced from one sample in a study of blood T cell repertoires in COVID-19. Libraries were prepared by immunoSEQ multiplex PCR; TCRdb keeps only in-frame clonotypes and omits some of them. The sample shows 100,000 to 150,000 clones, 84% of them seen only once. Sequenced material: peripheral blood. These receptors were taken from a man aged 60 to 75 with acute or convalescent COVID-19.

This clone qualifies as medium-sized. Distinct nucleotide sequences in the sample also encode this CDR3. Here the CDR3 DNA reads TGTGCCAGCAGCTTAATCAGCAATGAGCAGTTCTTC. It specifies CASSLISNEQFF. The V call is TRBV11-2, the J call TRBJ2-1; D ambiguous. The CDR3 has 12 residues. V lost 2 bases and J 6 bases, leaving 5 bases between the germline ends. CDR1 is SGHAT, CDR2 FQNNGV, per germline.

This clone appeared a few times. The chain uses TRBV27 and TRBJ2-7, with 8 bases matching TRBD2. Trimming cost V 6 bases and J 2 bases; bases outside gene matches: 6. Germline V gene lookup returns CDR1 MNHEY and CDR2 SMNVEV (reference sequence). This CDR3 has 14 residues. CDR3 coding DNA: TGTGCCAGCAGAGCCCGGGGGGGGGCCTACGAGCAGTACTTC. It translates to CASRARGGAYEQYF.

This chain connects TRBV6-5 to TRBJ1-1, with 7 bases identical to TRBD1. Germline V lookup: CDR1 MNHEY, CDR2 SVGAGI. Trimming at V came to 8 bases and at J to 1 base, leaving 4 bases not matched to a gene. The CDR3 contains 13 residues. This CDR3 is CASGGQPNTEAFF. CDR3 DNA sequence: TGTGCCAGCGGGGGACAGCCGAACACTGAAGCTTTCTTT.

This sequence joins TRBV5-5 and TRBJ2-5; 13 positions agree with TRBD2. V shed 0 bases, J shed 0 bases, and the junction held 2 bases outside the gene matches. Germline V gives CDR1 SGHKS, CDR2 YYEKEE (reference sequence). The CDR3 has 17 residues. As DNA, the CDR3 is TGTGCCAGCAGCTTGGGACTAGCGGGGGGAAACCAAGAGACCCAGTACTTC. Translated, it gives CASSLGLAGGNQETQYF.

The chain carries TRBV2 and TRBJ1-1, with D possibly TRBD1 on 6 matching bases. Germline V gene lookup returns CDR1 SNHLY and CDR2 FYNNEI. The germline V and J ends were trimmed by 5 bases and 8 bases, with 15 bases remaining between them. The CDR3 loop spans 13 amino acids. In DNA form, the CDR3 reads TGTGCCAGCAGTTCACCGGGACATGGCGAAGCTTTCTTT. This sequence encodes CASSSPGHGEAFF.

V is TRBV12-3 or TRBV12-4 and J is TRBJ2-5; 8 bases map to TRBD2. This CDR3 has 13 amino acids. The trim removed 6 bases at V and 2 bases at J, leaving 2 bases unmatched. DNA of the CDR3: TGTGCCAGCAGGCCGGGGGGGCAAGAGACCCAGTACTTC. This translates into CASRPGGQETQYF.

The chain has TRBV3-1 (or the pseudogene TRBV3-2) and TRBJ1-2, with a weak D call TRBD1 (5 bases). This CDR3 comprises 17 residues. Looked up from germline, CDR1 is LGHDT and CDR2 is YNNKEL (reference sequence). The V end was cut by 4 bases, the J end by 5 bases, with 23 bases between. The CDR3 loop reads CASSLHPRAGRSYGYTF. CDR3 bases: TGTGCCAGCAGCCTACACCCCCGGGCAGGGCGTTCTTATGGCTACACCTTC.

This clone was recorded once. V is TRBV5-1 and J is TRBJ1-1; 8 positions match TRBD1. The CDR3 loop spans 14 amino acids. Germline V gene lookup returns CDR1 SGHRS and CDR2 YFSETQ. Losses at the gene ends were 5 bases for V and 3 bases for J; bases not matched to a gene: 6. In DNA form, the CDR3 reads TGCGCCAGCAGTCGAGGGACAGGATACACTGAAGCTTTCTTT. Protein product: CASSRGTGYTEAFF.

This clone was seen once. The V gene is TRBV9, the J gene TRBJ2-7; 7 bases agree with TRBD2. J gave up 0 bases and V 4 bases, and 4 bases lay outside the gene matches. This CDR3 comprises 14 residues. Germline CDR1 is SGDLS and CDR2 is YYNGEE. The CDR3 DNA reads TGTGCCAGCAGCCCAACTAGCGACTCCTACGAGCAGTACTTC. This gives the protein CASSPTSDSYEQYF. Together with reference TRBV9 and TRBJ2-7, the CDR3 gives the full variable domain: DSGVTQTPKHLITATGQRVTLRCSPRSGDLSVYWYQQSLDQGLQFLIQYYNGEERAKGNILERFSAQQFPDLHSELNLSSLELGDSALYFCASSPTSDSYEQYFGPGTRLTVT.

V and J are TRBV19 and TRBJ2-1; TRBD2 might be the D (5 bases). The V and J ends lost 3 bases and 8 bases respectively, with 17 bases between them. Germline CDR1 and CDR2: LNHDA and SQIVND (reference sequence). The CDR3 covers 15 residues. CDR3 sequence reads: CASSIPFDGIHEQFF. CDR3 nucleotides: TGTGCCAGTAGTATCCCTTTTGACGGGATCCATGAGCAGTTCTTC.

The chain has TRBV29-1 and TRBJ1-3; a possible D gene is TRBD1 (6 bases). The V gene's germline CDR1 is SQVTM and CDR2 ANQGSEA. The CDR3 spans 15 residues. With 6 bases removed from V and 3 bases from J, the gap between germline ends came to 18 bases. This CDR3 reads CSVEGGNSLGNTIYF. CDR3 coding DNA: TGCAGCGTAGAGGGGGGGAACTCTCTTGGAAACACCATATATTTT.

This chain joins TRBV30 and TRBJ1-2; 7 bases are shared with TRBD1. Germline loops: CDR1 GTSNPN, CDR2 SVGIG (reference sequence). CDR3 length equals 14 residues. V trimming: 5 bases; J trimming: 1 base; junction bases outside the gene matches: 7. This CDR3 reads CAWETGTFNYGYTF. In DNA form, the CDR3 reads TGTGCCTGGGAGACAGGGACTTTTAACTATGGCTACACCTTC.

CDR3 DNA sequence: TGTGCCAGCAGTAGGACTAGCGGGAGTGCTTACGAGCAGTACTTC. Its protein is CASSRTSGSAYEQYF. This chain links TRBV6-5 with TRBJ2-7, with TRBD2 matching 13 bases. This CDR3 has 15 residues. CDR1 is MNHEY, CDR2 SVGAGI, per germline. V dropped 5 bases and J dropped 4; count of bases not matched to a gene: 5.

This sequence joins TRBV27 and TRBJ2-5, with TRBD2 matching over 12 bases. The germline gives CDR1 MNHEY, CDR2 SMNVEV (reference sequence). V shed 5 bases, J shed 10 bases, and the junction held 11 bases outside the gene matches. The CDR3 loop spans 15 amino acids. The CDR3 protein is CASSLETSGRRDQYF. In DNA, the CDR3 is TGTGCCAGCAGTCTCGAGACTAGCGGGAGAAGGGACCAGTACTTC.

The rearrangement uses TRBV29-1 and TRBJ2-7; 11 bases are shared with TRBD2. The germline gives CDR1 SQVTM, CDR2 ANQGSEA. The CDR3 consists of 12 residues. The V gene end was trimmed by 5 bases and the J gene end by 8 bases; junction bases not matched to a gene: 5. CDR3 nucleotides: TGCAGCGTTATAGCGGGAGGGCCCAAGCAGTACTTC. Protein sequence: CSVIAGGPKQYF.

The V and J genes are TRBV11-3 and TRBJ2-5; TRBD1 is a possible D gene (6 bases). This CDR3 comprises 12 residues. The germline V gene has CDR1 SGHNT and CDR2 YENEEA. The ends were cut back, 0 bases at V and 7 bases at J, with 6 bases in the middle. For the CDR3, the DNA is TGTGCCAGCAGCTTAGACAGGGGGACCCAGTACTTC. Translating gives CASSLDRGTQYF. Based on the CDR3 plus reference TRBV11-3 and TRBJ2-5, the full variable domain is EAGVVQSPRYKIIEKKQPVAFWCNPISGHNTLYWYLQNLGQGPELLIRYENEEAVDDSQLPKDRFSAERLKGVDSTLKIQPAELGDSAVYLCASSLDRGTQYFGPGTRLLVL.

The chain recombines TRBV4-1 with TRBJ2-3, with D perhaps matching TRBD1 (6 bases). Germline V gene lookup returns CDR1 MGHRA and CDR2 YSYEKL. V was pared by 0 bases and J by 1 base, with 14 bases between. The CDR3 covers 17 residues. This CDR3 is CASSQEGTGIRTDTQYF. In DNA, the CDR3 is TGCGCCAGCAGCCAAGAAGGTACAGGGATCCGCACAGATACGCAGTATTTT.

This chain connects TRBV20-1 to TRBJ2-5; 8 bases are a match to TRBD2. Trimming at V came to 3 bases and at J to 4 bases, leaving 7 bases not matched to a gene. The CDR3 runs to 14 residues. Germline values: CDR1 DFQATT, CDR2 SNEGSKA (reference sequence). The CDR3, as DNA: TGCAGTGCTAGTCTCTTGCGGGGGGCAGAGACCCAGTACTTC. It yields the protein CSASLLRGAETQYF.

The rearrangement links TRBV27 to TRBJ2-5; D possibly corresponds to TRBD1 (5 bases). The length of the CDR3 is 14 residues. Germline lookup yields CDR1 MNHEY and CDR2 SMNVEV (reference sequence). With 3 bases removed from V and 6 bases from J, the gap between germline ends came to 14 bases. The CDR3 protein is CASSLGRVGKTQYF. Written as DNA, the CDR3 is TGTGCCAGCAGTTTGGGCAGGGTGGGGAAGACCCAGTACTTC.

V is TRBV7-2 and J is TRBJ2-3; D gene uncertain. Germline V gives CDR1 SGHTA, CDR2 FQGNSA. The CDR3 covers 14 residues. V lost 1 base and J 1 base, leaving 6 bases between the germline ends. CDR3: CASSLESGTDTQYF. DNA for the CDR3: TGTGCCAGCAGCTTAGAGAGCGGCACAGATACGCAGTATTTT. Drawing the rest from reference TRBV7-2 and TRBJ2-3, the complete variable domain is GAGVSQSPSNKVTEKGKDVELRCDPISGHTALYWYRQSLGQGLEFLIYFQGNSAPDKSGLPSDRFSAERTGGSVSTLTIQRTQQEDSAVYLCASSLESGTDTQYFGPGTRLTVL.

As for this clone: Other DNA sequences within the sample encode an identical CDR3. V usage is TRBV9 and J usage is TRBJ2-2; TRBD2 aligns across 11 bases. V was pared by 4 bases and J by 3 bases, with 8 bases of the junction left unmatched. The CDR3 sequence is 17 residues long. The V gene's germline CDR1 is SGDLS and CDR2 YYNGEE. The CDR3 is CASSIIAGGPDTGELFF. The CDR3 nucleotides read TGTGCCAGCAGCATCATAGCGGGGGGGCCGGACACCGGGGAGCTGTTTTTT.

This clone appeared once. The CDR3 sequence is CASSFQLVASNQPQHF. In nucleotides, the CDR3 is TGTGCCAGCAGCTTTCAGCTAGTAGCTAGTAATCAGCCCCAGCATTTT. The chain joins TRBV5-8 to TRBJ1-5; D is ambiguous. The CDR3 runs to 16 residues. Germline V lookup: CDR1 SGHTS, CDR2 YDEGEE. Deletions cut 2 bases from V and 4 bases from J, with 16 bases between.

This clone was observed a few times. This chain uses TRBV19 with TRBJ1-3; possible D gene TRBD1, 5 bases. The CDR3 has 13 residues. V lost 10 bases and J lost 4, with 14 bases in between. CDR1 and CDR2 (germline): LNHDA, SQIVND (reference sequence). DNA of the CDR3: TGTGCCATTACAGGTGCCGGAGGAAACACCATATATTTT. Amino acids: CAITGAGGNTIYF.

V and J are TRBV15 and TRBJ1-3, with D tentatively TRBD1 (6 bases). The CDR3 runs to 16 residues. Germline V gene lookup returns CDR1 LNHNV and CDR2 YYDKDF (reference sequence). V was shortened by 1 base and J by 1 base, with 11 bases between the two germline ends. CDR3 sequence: CATSRGHRGSGNTIYF. CDR3 in DNA: TGTGCCACCAGCAGAGGACATAGGGGGTCTGGAAACACCATATATTTT.

The chain links TRBV27 to TRBJ1-6; D gene uncertain. There are 13 residues in the CDR3. Germline V gene lookup returns CDR1 MNHEY and CDR2 SMNVEV (reference sequence). The chain's CDR3 is CAARSSYNSPLHF. In nucleotides, the CDR3 is TGTGCGGCTAGGAGCTCCTATAATTCACCCCTCCACTTT.